This TCR beta chain was retrieved from a study of monozygotic twins with inflammatory bowel disease. Study conclusions and caveats: Varying immunosuppressive regimens may have increased patient repertoire variability. Researchers report that IBD patients shared fewer clonotypes with others than healthy twins, especially amid disease activity.

TCRdb re-analyzed the 5' RACE reads; it lists each CDR3 protein once, without DNA. Its table lists some 450,000 distinct CDR3 sequences. As to this clonotype: Its specificity is not known.

CDR3 length equals 21 residues. Germline CDR1 and CDR2: SGHTA and FQGTGA. Sequencing was performed on blood. This TCR derives from a human donor with ulcerative colitis or Crohn's disease, or a healthy co-twin of an affected twin (not recorded which). This rearrangement joins TRBV7-3 to TRBJ2-3; no DNA is available, so the TRBD2 call from TCRdb remains unchecked. Here the CDR3 reads CASSVIMVGGLAGGSTDTQYF.